These T cell receptor beta chains were read from a single sample in a study of tumor-infiltrating lymphocytes in oesophageal squamous cell carcinoma. From the PCR reads, TCRdb called clonotypes with MiXCR, one entry per CDR3 protein. The sample includes roughly 20,000 distinct CDR3 sequences, approximately 40% of them seen just once. Sequencing used esophageal tumor tissue. These receptors came from a male donor with esophageal squamous cell carcinoma. The CDR3 runs from the conserved cysteine through the conserved F or W. A D gene is named only where the DNA matches it firmly. Not every row has a clone size; where given, it reads once, few, many or a size class.

J: TRBJ1-4
size: .
D: .
V: TRBV7-8
CDR3: CASSLTEKLFF
DNA: TGTGCCAGCAGCTTAACCGAAAAACTGTTTTTT

J: TRBJ1-1
size: .
D: .
V: TRBV7-8
CDR3: CASSQSGTEAFF
DNA: TGTGCCAGCAGCCAATCCGGGACAGAAGCTTTCTTT

J: TRBJ1-1
size: .
D: .
V: TRBV3-1
CDR3: CASSLGTVNTEAFF
DNA: TGTGCCAGCAGCCTTGGGACTGTGAACACTGAAGCTTTCTTT

J: TRBJ2-1
size: few
D: .
V: TRBV21-1
CDR3: CARTGGGEQFF
DNA: TGTGCCAGAACGGGAGGTGGTGAGCAGTTCTTC

J: TRBJ2-3
size: few
D: TRBD2
V: TRBV7-6
CDR3: CASSSGLAADTQYF
DNA: TGTGCTAGCAGCTCGGGACTAGCGGCAGATACGCAGTATTTT

J: TRBJ2-2
size: few
D: .
V: TRBV6-1
CDR3: CASSEAWGAGTGELFF
DNA: TGTGCCAGCAGTGAAGCGTGGGGGGCCGGCACCGGGGAGCTGTTTTTT

J: TRBJ2-5
size: .
D: .
V: TRBV24-1
CDR3: CATSAGGGDPQETQYF
DNA: TGTGCCACCAGTGCCGGGGGCGGAGACCCCCAAGAGACCCAGTACTTC

J: TRBJ2-1
size: few
D: .
V: TRBV7-6
CDR3: CASSLDIWGGQFF
DNA: TGTGCCAGCAGCTTAGATATTTGGGGTGGGCAGTTCTTC

J: TRBJ2-1
size: many
D: .
V: TRBV5-1
CDR3: CASSLGTEQFF
DNA: TGCGCCAGCAGCCTCGGGACAGAGCAGTTCTTC

J: TRBJ2-7
size: .
D: .
V: TRBV11-1
CDR3: CASSLAGKVSYEQYF
DNA: TGTGCCAGCAGCTTAGCGGGGAAAGTCTCCTACGAGCAGTACTTC

J: TRBJ2-2
size: medium-sized
D: .
V: TRBV7-3
CDR3: CASSSYTGSGELFF
DNA: TGTGCCAGCAGCTCATACACCGGGTCCGGGGAGCTGTTTTTT

J: TRBJ1-1
size: .
D: .
V: TRBV10-3
CDR3: CAAQAGPEAFF
DNA: TGTGCCGCCCAGGCAGGCCCCGAAGCTTTCTTT

J: TRBJ2-5
size: .
D: TRBD2
V: TRBV6-1
CDR3: CASSEWPSGSGIQETQYF
DNA: TGTGCCAGCAGTGAATGGCCTAGCGGGAGCGGGATCCAAGAGACCCAGTACTTC

J: TRBJ1-1
size: many
D: .
V: TRBV19
CDR3: CATTDKLNTEAFF
DNA: TGTGCCACCACCGACAAATTGAACACTGAAGCTTTCTTT

J: TRBJ1-2
size: .
D: .
V: TRBV28
CDR3: CASSVKPRGGYTF
DNA: TGTGCCAGCAGTGTTAAACCGCGAGGAGGCTACACCTTC

J: TRBJ2-2
size: medium-sized
D: .
V: TRBV7-2
CDR3: CASSPQNTGELFF
DNA: TGTGCCAGCAGCCCCCAGAACACCGGGGAGCTGTTTTTT

J: TRBJ2-5
size: .
D: TRBD2
V: TRBV7-2
CDR3: CASSLEGTSGMYEQYF
DNA: TGTGCCAGCAGCTTAGAGGGGACTAGCGGGATGTATGAGCAGTACTTC

J: TRBJ2-5
size: many
D: .
V: TRBV23-1
CDR3: CASRTSSQETQYF
DNA: TGCGCCAGCAGAACCTCCTCTCAAGAGACCCAGTACTTC

J: TRBJ2-1
size: .
D: .
V: TRBV19
CDR3: CASSPGQNSYNEQFF
DNA: TGTGCCAGTAGTCCCGGACAGAACTCCTACAATGAGCAGTTCTTC

J: TRBJ2-7
size: many
D: .
V: TRBV12-3/TRBV12-4
CDR3: CASSTGHEQYF
DNA: TGTGCCAGCAGTACAGGGCACGAGCAGTACTTC

J: TRBJ1-2
size: .
D: .
V: TRBV6-1
CDR3: CASSELRGGYTF
DNA: TGTGCCAGCAGTGAACTGAGGGGTGGCTACACCTTC

J: TRBJ2-5
size: many
D: .
V: TRBV28
CDR3: CASREWGNQETQYF
DNA: TGTGCCAGTAGAGAGTGGGGAAACCAAGAGACCCAGTACTTC

J: TRBJ2-5
size: .
D: TRBD1
V: TRBV28
CDR3: CASSPGGQETQYF
DNA: TGTGCCAGCAGTCCAGGGGGACAAGAGACCCAGTACTTC

J: TRBJ2-1
size: .
D: .
V: TRBV11-2
CDR3: CASSSTDEQFF
DNA: TGTGCCAGCAGCTCCACGGATGAGCAGTTCTTC

J: TRBJ1-1
size: few
D: .
V: TRBV15
CDR3: CATSRRSVGGNTEAFF
DNA: TGTGCCACCAGCAGACGCTCTGTGGGGGGGAACACTGAAGCTTTCTTT

J: TRBJ1-2
size: .
D: .
V: TRBV5-1
CDR3: CASSFQENYGYTF
DNA: TGCGCCAGCAGCTTCCAGGAGAACTATGGCTACACCTTC